This TCR beta chain was captured by sequencing in a study of technical replicates of blood from several donors. Some clones are missing from TCRdb's copy, which holds only in-frame ones; the method was immunoSEQ multiplex PCR. The sample contains about 16,000 clones, about 86% of which appear only once. V was pared by 9 bases and J by 5 bases, with 9 bases of the junction left unmatched. The germline CDR1 and CDR2 sequences are LNHDA and SQIVND (reference sequence). The CDR3 extends over 16 amino acids. The sequence was obtained from a human donor in good health. Specimen: PBMCs. The rearrangement links TRBV19 to TRBJ2-5, with 16 bases lining up with TRBD2. The CDR3 is CASRGLAGGPGETQYF. CDR3 DNA sequence: TGTGCCAGCCGGGGACTAGCGGGAGGGCCGGGGGAGACCCAGTACTTC.